The 6 T cell receptor beta chains below come from one sample, sequenced in a study of regulatory T cells in long-lasting Graves disease. To make TCR beta libraries, researchers used iRepertoire HTBI primers and Arm-PCR of CDR3 regions. In TCRdb, the multiplex PCR reads were re-called with MiXCR into one record per CDR3 protein. This sample yields a few hundred thousand distinct CDR3 sequences, of which 10% to 15% are seen a single time; 15% to 20% belongs to the top ten. Described time point: newly diagnosed GD, antithyroid drugs for less than 3 months. Extracted PBMC RNA gave rise to the TCR library. The same sample was also studied in work on T cells in Graves' hyperthyroidism and ophthalmopathy.

Sequencing was performed on peripheral blood mononuclear cells (PBMCs), taken at new diagnosis, from a patient treated with antithyroid drugs. These receptors were collected from a woman aged 18-30 years with Graves disease.

The chain recombines TRBV10-3 with TRBJ2-7; 8 nucleotides match TRBD2. Germline V CDR1 and CDR2: ENHRY, SYGVKD. This CDR3 has 15 amino acids. The trim removed 10 bases at V and 4 bases at J, leaving 15 bases unmatched. Here the CDR3 reads CATRESRLARYEQYV. The CDR3 DNA follows: TGTGCCACCCGGGAGTCCCGACTAGCGAGATACGAGCAGTACGTC.

This clonotype appeared a few times. This rearrangement joins TRBV28 to TRBJ2-7, with 12 bases that match TRBD1. Looked up from germline, CDR1 is MDHEN and CDR2 is SYDVKM. The CDR3 covers 14 residues. Unmatched junction bases numbered 8, after V lost 3 bases and J lost 11 bases. The CDR3 sequence is CASSFSGQGAMKYF. The CDR3 nucleotides read TGTGCCAGCAGTTTCTCGGGACAGGGGGCAATGAAGTACTTC.

Worth noting for this clonotype: A clone one base away is much larger, so this may be a read error. The J gene is TRBJ1-1, the V gene TRBV20-1; possibly TRBD1 for D (6 bases). V dropped 1 base and J dropped 4 bases, with 25 bases sitting between them. The CDR3 has 18 amino acids. CDR1 is DFQATT, CDR2 SNEGSKA, per germline (reference sequence). The CDR3 loop reads CSARGSAQWGAVSTEAFF. In DNA, the CDR3 is TGCAGTGCTAGAGGATCAGCGCAGTGGGGGGCTGTAAGCACTGAAGCTTTCTTT.

This clonotype was counted a few times. Written as DNA, the CDR3 is TGTGCCAGCGGAAGGAGCGGCTACAGCTCCTACGAGCAGTACGTC. This translates into CASGRSGYSSYEQYV. This chain joins TRBV6-1 and TRBJ2-7; tentative D call: TRBD2 (5 bases). V lost 8 bases and J 0 bases, leaving 17 bases between the germline ends. The CDR3 totals 15 residues. CDR1 MNHNS and CDR2 SASEGT come from the germline V gene.

Points on this clonotype: This could be a read error, since a much larger clone is one nucleotide away. The chain links TRBV5-1 to TRBJ1-4; D is undetermined. This CDR3 contains 14 residues. Germline CDR1 is SGHRS and CDR2 is YFSETQ. The chain's CDR3 is CASSLTRSYEKLLF. CDR3 coding DNA: TGCGCCAGCAGCTTGACCCGGAGTTATGAAAAACTGCTTTTT.

This clonotype appeared many times. V usage is TRBV7-2 and J usage is TRBJ2-1; TRBD1 matches 12 bases. In germline, CDR1 is SGHTA, CDR2 FQGNSA. There are 15 residues in the CDR3. J lost 9 bases, V lost 3 bases, and 6 bases had no gene match. The CDR3 DNA sequence: TGTGCCAGCAGCTTCGGGACAGGGGGCAGGGGTGAGCAGTTCTTC. This codes for CASSFGTGGRGEQFF.